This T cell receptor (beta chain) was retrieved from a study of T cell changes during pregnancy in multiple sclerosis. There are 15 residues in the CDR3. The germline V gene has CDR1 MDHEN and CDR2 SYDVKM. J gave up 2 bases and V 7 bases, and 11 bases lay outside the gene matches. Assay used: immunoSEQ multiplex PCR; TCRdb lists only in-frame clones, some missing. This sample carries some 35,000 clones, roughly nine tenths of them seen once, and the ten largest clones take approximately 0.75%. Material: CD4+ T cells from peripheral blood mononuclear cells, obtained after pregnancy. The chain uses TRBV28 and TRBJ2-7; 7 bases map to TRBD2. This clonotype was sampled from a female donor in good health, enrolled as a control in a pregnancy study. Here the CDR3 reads CASKGREPWAYEQYF. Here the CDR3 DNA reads TGTGCCAGCAAGGGGCGGGAGCCTTGGGCCTACGAGCAGTACTTC.